This T cell receptor (beta chain) is from a study of CD8+ T cells in alopecia areata. Study at large: Treatment of the treated patients consisted of oral tofacitinib, 5 to 10 mg twice daily. Findings of the study overall: It was observed that many expanded lesional clones persisted in scalp and blood during tofacitinib. Scalp clonality, together with expanded CD8+ clones among the top 100, fell significantly with tofacitinib.

It was cDNA, reverse transcribed from extracted RNA, that served as the sequencing template. Clones were read by immunoSEQ multiplex PCR, and TCRdb kept only the in-frame ones, dropping some. The sample shows roughly 200,000 clones, 40% to 55% of them seen only once. Germline V gene data show CDR1 as MNHEY and CDR2 as SVGAGI. The CDR3 has 14 residues. The ends lost 2 bases at V and 4 bases at J; junction bases unmatched: 4. As for treatment: oral pan-JAK inhibitor, 5-10 mg twice daily. The study team obtained lesional scalp punch biopsies and peripheral blood from alopecia areata patients. Turning to this clone: What it recognizes is unknown.

Sequenced material: CD4+ T cells sorted from blood, taken around week 36, from a patient treated with tofacitinib. The TCR originated in a human donor with alopecia areata. The rearrangement uses TRBV6-5 and TRBJ2-7; 8 bases agree with TRBD2. DNA for the CDR3: TGTGCCAGCAGTTACGGGACTAGGGAATACGAGCAGTACTTC. Translating it yields CASSYGTREYEQYF.